What follows are 30 T cell receptor beta chains derived from one specimen sequenced in a study of tumor and adjacent non-tumor tissue in lung cancer. No cell sorting was done before RNA was extracted from the tissue. Three rounds of nested PCR, following a modified ARM-PCR protocol, produced the TCRbeta library. Each CDR3 protein gets one entry after TCRdb re-called the multiplex PCR reads with MiXCR. This table has more than 120,000 distinct CDR3 sequences, approximately 66% appearing once. What was sequenced was lung tumor tissue. The receptor source for this set is a man between 60 and 75 years old with small cell lung cancer.

In the case of this clonotype: Possible read error: a much larger clone is one base away. The CDR3 end shows no conserved phenylalanine or tryptophan, and so a read error is likely. The gene calls are TRBV29-1 and TRBJ1-1, with D unclear. The CDR3 extends over 13 amino acids. The V end was cut by 5 bases, the J end by 3 bases, with 13 bases between. CDR1 is SQVTM and CDR2 is ANQGSEA in the germline V gene. This CDR3 is CSVRRNSDTEAFV. In DNA, the CDR3 is TGCAGCGTTCGACGGAATTCGGACACTGAAGCTTTCGTT.

This clonotype was seen many times. This chain links TRBV20-1 with TRBJ2-5, with D tentatively TRBD1 (6 bases). The germline V gene encodes CDR1 DFQATT and CDR2 SNEGSKA (reference sequence). The CDR3 extends over 13 amino acids. The V gene lost 6 bases and the J gene lost 1 base, with 12 bases spanning the gap. The DNA for the CDR3 is TGCAGTGCGCCACACAGGGTCCAAGAGACCCAGTACTTC. Its protein product is CSAPHRVQETQYF.

This clonotype turned up a few times. This may arise from a read error, as a much more abundant clone is one base away. This sequence joins TRBV12-3 or TRBV12-4 and TRBJ1-1; D uncertain. The CDR3 length is 13 residues. Trimming removed 6 bases at V and 7 bases at J, with 15 bases between. CDR3 sequence reads: CASRRPWANEAFF. The DNA for the CDR3 is TGTGCCAGCAGGCGCCCGTGGGCCAATGAAGCTTTCTTT.

This clonotype was counted ten times or more. The chain combines TRBV20-1 with TRBJ2-1, with no clear D. The CDR3 spans 15 residues. Germline V gene sequence: CDR1 DFQATT, CDR2 SNEGSKA (reference sequence). V was pared by 8 bases and J by 0 bases, with 17 bases between. The DNA for the CDR3 is TGCAGTCCACTCACGGTGACGAGCTCCTACAATGAGCAGTTCTTC. This codes for CSPLTVTSSYNEQFF.

On this clonotype: This clone may be a read error of a much larger clone one base away. The chain couples TRBV5-5 to TRBJ1-5; D possibly corresponds to TRBD1 (5 bases). This CDR3 is 16 amino acids long. The germline V gene has CDR1 SGHKS and CDR2 YYEKEE (reference sequence). CDR3 DNA sequence: TGTGTCAGCAGGATGGGCTGGGGCCAACCCAATCAGCCCCAGCATTTT. Protein product: CVSRMGWGQPNQPQHF. Full variable domain (missing parts from reference TRBV5-5 and TRBJ1-5): DAGVTQSPTHLIKTRGQQVTLRCSPISGHKSVSWYQQVLGQGPQFIFQYYEKEERGRGNFPDRFSARQFPNYSSELNVNALLLGDSALYLCVSRMGWGQPNQPQHFGDGTRLSIL.

Points on this clonotype: A junction boundary mismatches the germline segment, possibly from a read error. The chain is built from TRBV28 and TRBJ1-1; D is uncertain. Per germline, CDR1 MDHEN and CDR2 SYDVKM. This CDR3 region has 14 residues. The CDR3 DNA sequence: TGTGCCAGCAGTCTAGGAGGTAGTGGCACTGAAGATTTCTTT. This codes for CASSLGGSGTEDFF.

The DNA of the CDR3 is TGCAGTGCTAGAGTCGATAGTGGCTTCCCCAAAAACATTCAGTACTTC. Translating gives CSARVDSGFPKNIQYF. The rearrangement links TRBV20-1 to TRBJ2-4, with D unresolved. Germline V gene data show CDR1 as DFQATT and CDR2 as SNEGSKA (reference sequence). This CDR3 region has 16 residues. Trimming took off 1 base at V and 2 bases at J, with 15 bases between the two ends.

This clonotype was found a few times. A junction boundary mismatches the germline segment, possibly from a read error. The J gene is TRBJ2-1, the V gene TRBV20-1, with a tentative D call TRBD2 (6 bases). Germline lookup yields CDR1 DFQATT and CDR2 SNEGSKA (reference sequence). CDR3 length: 13 amino acids. DNA for the CDR3: TGCAGTGCTAGCGGGAGCTCCTGCAATGAGCAGTTCTTC. Its protein is CSASGSSCNEQFF.

This chain uses TRBV6-1 with TRBJ2-7; 7 nucleotides agree with TRBD1. The CDR3 is 13 amino acids. CDR1 MNHNS and CDR2 SASEGT come from the germline V gene. V shed 6 bases and J 9 bases; nucleotides not matched to a gene: 11. The CDR3 loop reads CASRRDTGVGQYV. The CDR3 DNA follows: TGTGCCAGCAGGCGCGATACAGGGGTCGGGCAGTACGTC.

On this clonotype itself: This may be a read error, as it is one base from a much larger clone. This sequence joins TRBV7-3 and TRBJ2-1; a weak D match, TRBD2 (6 bases). Germline V lookup: CDR1 SGHTA, CDR2 FQGTGA. The CDR3 has 14 amino acids. This CDR3 reads CTSSWGGAQNEQFF. CDR3 bases: TGTACCAGCAGCTGGGGCGGGGCCCAAAATGAGCAGTTCTTC.

Remarks on this clonotype: Germline and junction disagree at one end, which may indicate a read error. V is TRBV6-1 and J is TRBJ2-3; the D gene is possibly TRBD2 (7 bases). The CDR3 totals 15 residues. Germline V gene lookup returns CDR1 MNHNS and CDR2 SASEGT. CDR3 nucleotide sequence: TGTGTCAGCAGAGAGGGGGGGTATAGCATAGATACGCAGTATTTT. It encodes CVSREGGYSIDTQYF.

About this clonotype: A much larger clone differs from this one at a single base, so this may be a read error. The J gene is TRBJ2-1, the V gene TRBV20-1; 9 bases are a match to TRBD2. Germline CDR1 and CDR2: DFQATT and SNEGSKA (reference sequence). CDR3 size: 15 residues. With V trimmed by 6 bases and J by 4 bases, 10 bases remained unmatched. The CDR3 DNA is TGCAGTGCACCTCTCGTGACTAGCGGATACAATGAGCAGTTCTTC. Amino acid sequence: CSAPLVTSGYNEQFF.

This chain uses TRBV6-1 with TRBJ1-2, with D uncertain. Trimming pared 1 base from V and 4 bases from J, leaving 10 bases between. CDR1 is MNHNS, CDR2 SASEGT, per germline. The CDR3 runs 14 residues. This chain's CDR3 is CASSEGPGPYGYTF. The DNA of the CDR3 is TGTGCCAGCAGTGAAGGCCCCGGACCCTATGGCTACACCTTC.

This clonotype was recorded at least ten times. The rearrangement joins TRBV6-1 to TRBJ2-1, with no clear D. Germline CDR1 reads MNHNS; CDR2 reads SASEGT. The V end lost 2 bases, the J end lost 2 bases, and 10 bases lay between the germline ends. This CDR3 contains 15 residues. The CDR3 bases are TGTGCCAGCAGTGAATATAGTAATACCTACAATGAGCAGTTCTTC. It encodes CASSEYSNTYNEQFF.

Remarks on this clonotype: One end of the junction is discordant with germline, which a read error may explain. This rearrangement joins TRBV5-1 to TRBJ2-5; TRBD1 or TRBD2 may be the D gene (5 bases each). The germline gives CDR1 SGHRS, CDR2 YFSETQ. This CDR3 contains 13 residues. The CDR3 sequence is CASSGSRDARPDF. In DNA, the CDR3 is TGCGCTAGCAGCGGCAGTCGGGACGCTCGACCGGACTTC. Variable domain in full (rest from reference TRBV5-1 and TRBJ2-5): KAGVTQTPRYLIKTRGQQVTLSCSPISGHRSVSWYQQTPGQGLQFLFEYFSETQRNKGNFPGRFSGRQFSNSRSEMNVSTLELGDSALYLCASSGSRDARPDFGPGTRLLVL.

Concerning this clonotype: A much larger clone sits a single nucleotide away, making a read error possible. The rearrangement uses TRBV12-3 or TRBV12-4 and TRBJ2-5, with 15 bases aligning to TRBD2. This CDR3 is 16 amino acids long. In nucleotides, the CDR3 is TGTGCCAGCAGACTGGGACTAGCGGGAGGTTTAGAGACCGAGTACTTC. It codes for CASRLGLAGGLETEYF.

CDR3 sequence reads: CASSPRGVRDSPLHF. CDR3 sequence (DNA): TGTGCCAGCAGCCCGAGAGGGGTCCGTGATTCACCCCTCCACTTT. This chain links TRBV11-2 with TRBJ1-6; TRBD1 might be the D (5 bases). Looked up from germline, CDR1 is SGHAT and CDR2 is FQNNGV. The CDR3 runs 15 residues. V lost 5 bases, J lost 8 bases, and 16 bases lay in between.

On this clonotype: At one of its ends the junction is not consistent with the germline gene, which may arise from a read error. The V gene is TRBV10-2, the J gene TRBJ2-7; 13 bases agree with TRBD2. Germline lookup yields CDR1 WSHSY and CDR2 SAAADI. CDR3 length: 16 amino acids. The CDR3 coding sequence is TGCGCCAGCAGGGGACTAGCGGGGAGGGAAAACTACGAGCAGTGCTTC. Its translation is CASRGLAGRENYEQCF.

As for this clonotype: This is likely a read error, given that the CDR3 carries no conserved phenylalanine or tryptophan at its end. V and J are TRBV6-1 and TRBJ1-1; maybe TRBD1 (6 bases). CDR1 MNHNS and CDR2 SASEGT come from the germline V gene. The CDR3 consists of 13 residues. The ends were cut back, 3 bases at V and 7 bases at J, with 12 bases in the middle. In DNA form, the CDR3 reads TGTGCCAGCAGTGAGACAGGCTACTATGAAGCTTTCCTT. Translation gives CASSETGYYEAFL.

The chain employs TRBV11-2 and TRBJ2-1; the match to TRBD2 covers 9 bases. This CDR3 comprises 18 residues. CDR1 is SGHAT, CDR2 FQNNGV, per germline. V trimming: 7 bases; J trimming: 6 bases; junction bases outside the gene matches: 19. CDR3 sequence reads: CASIYYTRGLARVNEQFF. In DNA form, the CDR3 reads TGTGCCAGCATCTACTACACCAGAGGACTAGCGAGAGTCAATGAGCAGTTCTTC.

Concerning this clonotype: The junction does not match germline at one end; this may be a read error. V and J are TRBV6-5 and TRBJ2-3; D uncertain. This CDR3 contains 12 residues. The germline V gene encodes CDR1 MNHEY and CDR2 SVGAGI. The CDR3, as DNA: TGTGCCAGCGGTCAGATCACAGCTACGCAGTATTTT. This sequence encodes CASGQITATQYF.

In its sample, this clonotype was seen once. The J gene is TRBJ1-2, the V gene TRBV20-1; D ambiguous. Germline values: CDR1 DFQATT, CDR2 SNEGSKA (reference sequence). V was trimmed by 0 bases and J by 5 bases, leaving 16 bases between them. This CDR3 contains 15 residues. The CDR3 is CSARDLIAALYGYTF. CDR3 nucleotides: TGCAGTGCTAGAGATCTTATAGCGGCCTTGTATGGCTACACCTTC.

The chain employs TRBV4-2 and TRBJ2-1; 7 bases agree with TRBD2. This CDR3 is built from 16 residues. V was pared by 0 bases and J by 7 bases, with 9 bases of the junction left unmatched. Germline-derived CDR1 and CDR2 are LGHNA and YNFKEQ. CDR3 sequence reads: CASSQEASGFGNEQFF. The CDR3 region has the DNA TGTGCCAGCAGCCAAGAAGCTAGCGGCTTTGGGAATGAGCAGTTCTTC.

A note on this clonotype: The junction differs from germline at one of its ends, possibly a read error. The chain is built from TRBV11-1 and TRBJ2-1; D remains ambiguous. This CDR3 has 12 residues. Germline V gene lookup returns CDR1 SGHAT and CDR2 FQDESV (reference sequence). CDR3 loop: CAGSSEDLEQLF. CDR3 DNA sequence: TGTGCAGGCAGCTCGGAAGATCTTGAGCAGCTCTTC.

The chain has TRBV20-1 and TRBJ2-7, with TRBD2 matching 11 bases. The CDR3 contains 17 residues. The trim removed 1 base at V and 0 bases at J, leaving 8 bases unmatched. The germline CDR1 and CDR2 sequences are DFQATT and SNEGSKA (reference sequence). As DNA, the CDR3 is TGCAGTGCTAGAGGTGGCCTAGCGGGGGGTAGCTCCTACGAGCAGTACTTC. The encoded protein is CSARGGLAGGSSYEQYF.

On this clonotype: A much larger clone differs from this one at a single base, so this may be a read error. The chain couples TRBV6-1 to TRBJ1-2, with 7 bases fitting TRBD1. In germline, CDR1 is MNHNS, CDR2 SASEGT. V lost 10 bases, J lost 7 bases, and 9 bases stayed unmatched. CDR3 size: 12 residues. CDR3 residues: CAIISTGFGYTF. The DNA of the CDR3 is TGTGCCATCATTTCGACAGGGTTTGGCTACACCTTC.

This clonotype was counted a few times. A much bigger clone sits one base away, suggesting this may be a read error. The chain is built from TRBV11-3 and TRBJ2-1; TRBD2 matches at 15 bases. The CDR3 covers 18 residues. The J segment lost 13 bases and the V segment lost 0 bases, leaving 13 bases of the junction unmatched. Germline V gene lookup returns CDR1 SGHNT and CDR2 YENEEA. The CDR3 protein is CASSLDGVGLAGGGDQFF. The CDR3 DNA reads as TGTGCCAGCAGCTTAGATGGGGTGGGACTAGCGGGAGGAGGTGATCAGTTCTTC. Filled out from reference TRBV11-3 and TRBJ2-1, the complete variable domain reads EAGVVQSPRYKIIEKKQPVAFWCNPISGHNTLYWYLQNLGQGPELLIRYENEEAVDDSQLPKDRFSAERLKGVDSTLKIQPAELGDSAVYLCASSLDGVGLAGGGDQFFGPGTRLTVL.

Of note for this clonotype: The missing conserved phenylalanine or tryptophan at the end of this CDR3 makes a read error likely. CDR3 loop: CAGSLEQCTDTQYL. CDR3 in DNA: TGTGCCGGCAGCTTAGAGCAGTGCACAGATACGCAGTATTTA. V and J are TRBV11-2 and TRBJ2-3; the D is unclear. Germline V gene lookup returns CDR1 SGHAT and CDR2 FQNNGV. The CDR3 spans 14 residues.

On this clonotype: A much bigger clone sits one base away, suggesting this may be a read error. The V call is TRBV20-1, the J call TRBJ2-1; a possible D gene is TRBD2 (6 bases). The CDR3 covers 11 residues. With 7 bases removed from V and 9 bases from J, the gap between germline ends came to 13 bases. In germline, CDR1 is DFQATT, CDR2 SNEGSKA (reference sequence). CDR3 nucleotide sequence: TGCAGTGTGAGGGGACTGATTGAGCAGTTCTTC. Its protein is CSVRGLIEQFF.

DNA of the CDR3: TGTGCCAGCAGTCCAGGACCTGCCGGACACTCCAGGCAGTTCTTC. Its translation: CASSPGPAGHSRQFF. The chain employs TRBV12-3 or TRBV12-4 and TRBJ2-1, with a possible D match to TRBD1 (5 bases). V lost 5 bases, J lost 12 bases, and 23 bases lay in between. CDR3 length equals 15 residues.